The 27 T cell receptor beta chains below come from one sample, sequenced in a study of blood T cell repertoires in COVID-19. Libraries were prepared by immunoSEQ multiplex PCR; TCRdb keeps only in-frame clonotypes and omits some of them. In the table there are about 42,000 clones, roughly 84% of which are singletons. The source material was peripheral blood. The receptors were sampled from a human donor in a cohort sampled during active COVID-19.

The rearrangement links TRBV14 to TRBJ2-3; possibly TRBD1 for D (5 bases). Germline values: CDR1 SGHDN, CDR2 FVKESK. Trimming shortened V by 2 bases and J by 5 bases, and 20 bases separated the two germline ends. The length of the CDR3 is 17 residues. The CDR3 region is CASSQLDMAGWIDTQYF. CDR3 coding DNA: TGTGCCAGCAGCCAACTCGATATGGCAGGGTGGATAGATACGCAGTATTTT.

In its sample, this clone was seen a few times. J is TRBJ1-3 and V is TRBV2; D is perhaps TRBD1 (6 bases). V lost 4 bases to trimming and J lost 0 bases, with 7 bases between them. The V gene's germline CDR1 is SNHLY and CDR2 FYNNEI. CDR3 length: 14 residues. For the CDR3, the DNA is TGTGCCAGCAGTGGGGACATCTCTGGAAACACCATATATTTT. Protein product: CASSGDISGNTIYF.

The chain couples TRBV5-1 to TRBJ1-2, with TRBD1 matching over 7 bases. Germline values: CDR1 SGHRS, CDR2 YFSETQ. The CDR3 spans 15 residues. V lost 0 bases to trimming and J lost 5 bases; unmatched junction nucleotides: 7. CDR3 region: CASSLASGTAYGYTF. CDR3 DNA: TGCGCCAGCAGCTTGGCCTCCGGGACAGCTTATGGCTACACCTTC.

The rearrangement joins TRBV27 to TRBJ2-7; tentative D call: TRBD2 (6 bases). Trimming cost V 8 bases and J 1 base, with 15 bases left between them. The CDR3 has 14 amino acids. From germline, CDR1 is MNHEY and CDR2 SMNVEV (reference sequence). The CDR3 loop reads CASRPGLTSYEQYF. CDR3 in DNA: TGTGCCAGCCGTCCGGGACTTACGTCCTACGAGCAGTACTTC.

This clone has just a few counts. The CDR3 coding sequence is TGTGCCAGCAGGTTTTGGGGCGGGGTAGACTATGGCTACACCTTC. It yields the protein CASRFWGGVDYGYTF. The V gene is TRBV5-4, the J gene TRBJ1-2; a weak D match, TRBD1 (5 bases). The CDR3 runs to 15 residues. Germline V gives CDR1 SGHNT, CDR2 YYREEE (reference sequence). V was clipped by 5 bases and J by 3 bases, with 17 bases between them.

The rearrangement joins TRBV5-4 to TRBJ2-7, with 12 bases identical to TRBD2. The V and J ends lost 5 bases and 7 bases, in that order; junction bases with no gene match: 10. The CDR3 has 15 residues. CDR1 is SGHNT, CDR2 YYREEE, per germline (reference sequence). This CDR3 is CASSGGLAGTREQYF. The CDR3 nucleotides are TGTGCCAGCAGTGGAGGACTAGCGGGGACCCGGGAGCAGTACTTC.

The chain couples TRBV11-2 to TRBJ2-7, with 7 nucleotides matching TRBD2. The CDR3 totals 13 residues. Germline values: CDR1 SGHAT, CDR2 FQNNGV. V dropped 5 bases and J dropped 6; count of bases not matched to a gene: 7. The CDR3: CASSPGRGGEQYF. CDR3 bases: TGTGCCAGCAGCCCCGGTCGCGGGGGCGAGCAGTACTTC. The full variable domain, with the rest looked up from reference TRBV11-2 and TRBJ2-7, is EAGVAQSPRYKIIEKRQSVAFWCNPISGHATLYWYQQILGQGPKLLIQFQNNGVVDDSQLPKDRFSAERLKGVDSTLKIQPAKLEDSAVYLCASSPGRGGEQYFGPGTRLTVT.

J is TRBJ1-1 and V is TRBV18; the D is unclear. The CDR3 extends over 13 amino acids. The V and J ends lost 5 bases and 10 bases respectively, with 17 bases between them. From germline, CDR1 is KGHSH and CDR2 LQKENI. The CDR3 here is CASSTTIEGGAFF. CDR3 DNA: TGTGCCAGCTCAACCACGATCGAGGGAGGAGCTTTCTTT. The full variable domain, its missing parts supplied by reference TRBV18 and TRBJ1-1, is NAGVMQNPRHLVRRRGQEARLRCSPMKGHSHVYWYRQLPEEGLKFMVYLQKENIIDESGMPKERFSAEFPKEGPSILRIQQVVRGDSAAYFCASSTTIEGGAFFGQGTRLTVV.

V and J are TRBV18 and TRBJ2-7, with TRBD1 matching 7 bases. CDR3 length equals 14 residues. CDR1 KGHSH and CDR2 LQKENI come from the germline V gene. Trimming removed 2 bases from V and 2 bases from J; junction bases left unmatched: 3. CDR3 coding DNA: TGTGCCAGCTCACCAACCCAGGGGGCCTACGAGCAGTACTTC. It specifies CASSPTQGAYEQYF.

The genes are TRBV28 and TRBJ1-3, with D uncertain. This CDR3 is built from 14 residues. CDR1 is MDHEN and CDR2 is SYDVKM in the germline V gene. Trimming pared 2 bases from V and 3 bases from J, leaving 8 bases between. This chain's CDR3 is CASSLGGNGNTIYF. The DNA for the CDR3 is TGTGCCAGCAGTTTAGGAGGGAATGGAAACACCATATATTTT.

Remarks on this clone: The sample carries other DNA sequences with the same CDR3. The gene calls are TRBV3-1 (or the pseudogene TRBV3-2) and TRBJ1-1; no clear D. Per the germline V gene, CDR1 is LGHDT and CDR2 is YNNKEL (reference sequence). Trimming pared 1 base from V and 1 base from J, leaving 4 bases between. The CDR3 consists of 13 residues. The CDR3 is CASSQGQNTEAFF. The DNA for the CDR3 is TGTGCCAGCAGCCAAGGACAGAACACTGAAGCTTTCTTT.

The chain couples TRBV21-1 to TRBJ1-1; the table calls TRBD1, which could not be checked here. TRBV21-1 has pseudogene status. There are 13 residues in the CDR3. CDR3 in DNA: TGTGCCAGCAGCAAACTGTCAGGGTATGAAGCTTTCTTT. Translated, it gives CASSKLSGYEAFF.

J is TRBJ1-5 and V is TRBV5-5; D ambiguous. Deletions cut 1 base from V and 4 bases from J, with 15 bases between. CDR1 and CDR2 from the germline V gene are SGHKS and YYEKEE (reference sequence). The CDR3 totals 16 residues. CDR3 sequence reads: CASSLQEGRSNQPQHF. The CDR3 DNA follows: TGTGCCAGCAGCTTGCAGGAGGGAAGGTCAAATCAGCCCCAGCATTTT.

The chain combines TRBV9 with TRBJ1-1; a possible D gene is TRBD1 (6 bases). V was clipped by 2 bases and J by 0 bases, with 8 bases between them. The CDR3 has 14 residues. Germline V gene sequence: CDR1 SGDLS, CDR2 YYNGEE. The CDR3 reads CASSVDSMNTEAFF. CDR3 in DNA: TGTGCCAGCAGCGTGGACAGTATGAACACTGAAGCTTTCTTT.

The CDR3 sequence is CASSQGGRGPGNTIYF. CDR3 nucleotides: TGTGCCAGCAGCCAAGGTGGAAGGGGGCCAGGAAACACCATATATTTT. The rearrangement uses TRBV3-1 (or the pseudogene TRBV3-2) and TRBJ1-3; 7 bases are shared with TRBD1. The CDR3 is 16 amino acids. V shed 1 base, J shed 4 bases, and the junction held 7 bases outside the gene matches. Germline CDR1 LGHDT, CDR2 YNNKEL (reference sequence).

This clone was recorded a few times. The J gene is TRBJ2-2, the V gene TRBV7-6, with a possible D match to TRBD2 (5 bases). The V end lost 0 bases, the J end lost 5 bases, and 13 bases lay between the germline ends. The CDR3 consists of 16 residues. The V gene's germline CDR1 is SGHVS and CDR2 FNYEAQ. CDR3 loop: CASSLASLPGTGELFF. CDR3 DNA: TGTGCCAGCAGCTTAGCAAGCCTTCCGGGGACCGGGGAGCTGTTTTTT.

CDR3 in amino acids: CASSLESSPGNEQFF. In DNA form, the CDR3 reads TGTGCCAGCAGCTTAGAATCTAGCCCGGGAAATGAGCAGTTCTTC. The V gene is TRBV11-2, the J gene TRBJ2-1, with D maybe TRBD2 (5 bases). V was cut by 0 bases and J by 7 bases, with 13 bases left in between. This CDR3 is built from 15 residues. CDR1 is SGHAT, CDR2 FQNNGV, per germline.

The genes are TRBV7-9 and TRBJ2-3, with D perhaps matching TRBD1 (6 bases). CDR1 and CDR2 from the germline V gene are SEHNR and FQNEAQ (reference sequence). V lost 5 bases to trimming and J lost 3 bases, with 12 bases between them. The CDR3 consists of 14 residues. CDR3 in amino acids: CASSERGSTDTQYF. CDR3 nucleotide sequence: TGTGCCAGCAGCGAAAGGGGGTCAACAGATACGCAGTATTTT.

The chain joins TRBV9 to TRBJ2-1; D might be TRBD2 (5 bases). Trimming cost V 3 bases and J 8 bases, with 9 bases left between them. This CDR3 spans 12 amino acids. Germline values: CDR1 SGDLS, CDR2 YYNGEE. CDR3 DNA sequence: TGTGCCAGCAGCGCACTAGGCCATGAGCAGTTCTTC. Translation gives CASSALGHEQFF.

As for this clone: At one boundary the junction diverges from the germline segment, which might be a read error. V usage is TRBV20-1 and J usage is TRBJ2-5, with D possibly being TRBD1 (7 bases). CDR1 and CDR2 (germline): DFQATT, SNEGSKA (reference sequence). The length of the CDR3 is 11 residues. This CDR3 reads CSAPGGTVGNF. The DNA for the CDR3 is TGCAGTGCGCCTGGGGGGACAGTGGGCAACTTC.

The CDR3 DNA sequence: TGTGCCAGCAGCACCGGGACAGGGAATTCACCCCTCCACTTT. Translating it yields CASSTGTGNSPLHF. The V call is TRBV5-5, the J call TRBJ1-6, with 9 bases lining up with TRBD1. This CDR3 comprises 14 residues. In germline, CDR1 is SGHKS, CDR2 YYEKEE (reference sequence). Germline trimming cut 4 bases from V and 7 bases from J; bases unmatched to any gene: 3.

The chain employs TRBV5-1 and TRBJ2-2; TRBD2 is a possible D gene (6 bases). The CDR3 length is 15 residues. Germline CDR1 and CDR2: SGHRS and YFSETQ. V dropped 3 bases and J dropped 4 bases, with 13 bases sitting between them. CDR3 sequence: CASSSTLASTGELFF. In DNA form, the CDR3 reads TGCGCCAGCAGCTCGACGCTAGCGTCCACCGGGGAGCTGTTTTTT.

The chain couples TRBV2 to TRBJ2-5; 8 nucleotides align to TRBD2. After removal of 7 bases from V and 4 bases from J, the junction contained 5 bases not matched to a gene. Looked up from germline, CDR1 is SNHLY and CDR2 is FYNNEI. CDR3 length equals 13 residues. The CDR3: CASTMGLGETQYF. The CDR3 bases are TGTGCCAGCACTATGGGACTAGGAGAGACCCAGTACTTC.

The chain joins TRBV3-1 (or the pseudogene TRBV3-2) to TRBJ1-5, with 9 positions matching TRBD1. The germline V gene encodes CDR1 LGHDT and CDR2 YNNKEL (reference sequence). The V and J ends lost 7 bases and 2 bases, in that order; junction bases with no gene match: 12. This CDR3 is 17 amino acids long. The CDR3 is CASTTKPQGAGNQPQHF. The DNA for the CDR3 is TGTGCCAGCACAACAAAACCACAGGGGGCTGGCAATCAGCCCCAGCATTTT.

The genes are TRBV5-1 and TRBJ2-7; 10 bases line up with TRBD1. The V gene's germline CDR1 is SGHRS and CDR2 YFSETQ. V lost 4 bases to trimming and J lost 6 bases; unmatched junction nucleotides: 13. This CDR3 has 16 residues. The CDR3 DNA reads TGCGCCAGCAGCGGTTTAAGGGGACAGGGGACTAGCGAGCAGTACTTC. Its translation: CASSGLRGQGTSEQYF.

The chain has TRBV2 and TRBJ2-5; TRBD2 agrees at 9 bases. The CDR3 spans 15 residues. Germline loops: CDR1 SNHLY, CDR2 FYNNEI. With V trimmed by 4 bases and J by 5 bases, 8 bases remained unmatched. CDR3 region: CASSVAGAFGETQYF. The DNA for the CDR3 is TGTGCCAGCAGTGTAGCGGGGGCCTTCGGGGAGACCCAGTACTTC.

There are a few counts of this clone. As DNA, the CDR3 is TGCGCCAGCAGCTTCGCCAGCGGGGGGAAATTGAACACCGGGGAGCTGTTTTTT. This sequence encodes CASSFASGGKLNTGELFF. The chain has TRBV4-1 and TRBJ2-2; 9 bases line up with TRBD2. The length of the CDR3 is 18 residues. Germline V lookup: CDR1 MGHRA, CDR2 YSYEKL. J was trimmed by 1 base and V by 5 bases; bases with no gene match: 11.